This T cell receptor beta chain was recovered during a study of identical twins. Study-wide points: Analyses of zero insertions could, in part, be confounded by invariant MAIT and iNKT cells.

Through template switching, a universal primer site was introduced, and the cDNA contained unique molecular identifiers. One entry per CDR3 protein results from TCRdb running MiXCR on the 5' RACE reads. The table records 400,000 to 600,000 distinct CDR3 sequences, approximately 20% of them present only once. From germline, CDR1 is SQVTM and CDR2 ANQGSEA. The CDR3 contains 14 residues. V lost 6 bases and J 6 bases, leaving 19 bases between the germline ends. As to this clonotype: As yet, its antigen is unknown.

The same sample was also used in a study of yellow fever vaccine responses in identical twins.

The sequence was collected from a woman under 30 in good health. The specimen was CD4+ T cells sorted from blood. The chain employs TRBV29-1 and TRBJ2-3; TRBD1 or TRBD2 may be the D gene (6 bases each). This CDR3 reads CSVAPWGAQDTQYF. As DNA, the CDR3 is TGCAGCGTCGCCCCTTGGGGGGCGCAGGATACGCAGTATTTT.